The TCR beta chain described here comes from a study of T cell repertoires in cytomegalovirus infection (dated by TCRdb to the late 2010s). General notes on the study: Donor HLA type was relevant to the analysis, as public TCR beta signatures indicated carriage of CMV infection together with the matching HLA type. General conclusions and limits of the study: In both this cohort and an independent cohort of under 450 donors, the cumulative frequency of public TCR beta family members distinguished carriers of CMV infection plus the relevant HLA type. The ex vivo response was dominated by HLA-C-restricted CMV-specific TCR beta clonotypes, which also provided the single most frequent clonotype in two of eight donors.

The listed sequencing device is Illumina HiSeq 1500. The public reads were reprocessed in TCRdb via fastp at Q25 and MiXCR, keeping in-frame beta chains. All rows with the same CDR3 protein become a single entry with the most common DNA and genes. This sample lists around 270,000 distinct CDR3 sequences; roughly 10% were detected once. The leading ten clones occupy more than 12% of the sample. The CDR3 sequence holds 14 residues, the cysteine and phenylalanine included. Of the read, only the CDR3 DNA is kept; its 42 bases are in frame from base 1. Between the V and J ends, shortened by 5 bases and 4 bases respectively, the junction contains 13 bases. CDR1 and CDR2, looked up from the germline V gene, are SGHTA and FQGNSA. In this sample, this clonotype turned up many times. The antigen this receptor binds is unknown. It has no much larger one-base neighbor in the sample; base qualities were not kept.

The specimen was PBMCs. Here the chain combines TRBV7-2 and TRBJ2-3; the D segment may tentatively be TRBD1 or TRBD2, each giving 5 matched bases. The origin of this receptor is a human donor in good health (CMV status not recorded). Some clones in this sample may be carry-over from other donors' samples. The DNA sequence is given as TGTGCCAGCAGCCAGCTCGGGGCCCCAGATACGCAGTATTTT. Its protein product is CASSQLGAPDTQYF. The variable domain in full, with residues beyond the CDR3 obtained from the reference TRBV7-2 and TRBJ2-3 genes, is GAGVSQSPSNKVTEKGKDVELRCDPISGHTALYWYRQSLGQGLEFLIYFQGNSAPDKSGLPSDRFSAERTGGSVSTLTIQRTQQEDSAVYLCASSQLGAPDTQYFGPGTRLTVL.